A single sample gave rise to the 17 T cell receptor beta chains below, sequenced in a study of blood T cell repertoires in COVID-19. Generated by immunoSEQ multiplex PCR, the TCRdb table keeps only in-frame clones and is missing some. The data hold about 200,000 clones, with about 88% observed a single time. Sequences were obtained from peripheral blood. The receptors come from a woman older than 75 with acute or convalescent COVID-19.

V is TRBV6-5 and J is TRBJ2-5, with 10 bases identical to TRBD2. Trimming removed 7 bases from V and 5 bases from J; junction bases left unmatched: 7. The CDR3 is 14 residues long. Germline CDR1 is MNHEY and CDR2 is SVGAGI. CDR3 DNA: TGTGCCAGCACCAGCGGGAGGGCCGTGGAGACCCAGTACTTC. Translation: CASTSGRAVETQYF.

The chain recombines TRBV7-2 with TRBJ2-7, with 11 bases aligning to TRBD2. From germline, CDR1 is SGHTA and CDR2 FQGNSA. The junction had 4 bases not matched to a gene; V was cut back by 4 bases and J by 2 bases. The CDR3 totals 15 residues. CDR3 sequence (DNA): TGTGCCAGCAGCTCGCCGGGACTAGCGGCCTACGAGCAGTACTTC. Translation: CASSSPGLAAYEQYF.

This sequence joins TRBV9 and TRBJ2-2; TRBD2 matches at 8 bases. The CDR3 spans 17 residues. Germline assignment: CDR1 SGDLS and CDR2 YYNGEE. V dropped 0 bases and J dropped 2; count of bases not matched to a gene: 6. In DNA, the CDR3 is TGTGCCAGCAGCGTAGATCGAGCGGGGGTAAACACCGGGGAGCTGTTTTTT. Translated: CASSVDRAGVNTGELFF. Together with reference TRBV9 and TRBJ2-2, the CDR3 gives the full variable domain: DSGVTQTPKHLITATGQRVTLRCSPRSGDLSVYWYQQSLDQGLQFLIQYYNGEERAKGNILERFSAQQFPDLHSELNLSSLELGDSALYFCASSVDRAGVNTGELFFGEGSRLTVL.

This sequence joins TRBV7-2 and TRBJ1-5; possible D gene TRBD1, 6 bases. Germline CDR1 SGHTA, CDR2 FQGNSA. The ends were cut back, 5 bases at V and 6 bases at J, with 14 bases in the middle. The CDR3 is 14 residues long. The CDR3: CASSGRGGGQPQHF. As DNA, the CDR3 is TGTGCCAGCAGCGGCAGGGGTGGGGGTCAGCCCCAGCATTTT.

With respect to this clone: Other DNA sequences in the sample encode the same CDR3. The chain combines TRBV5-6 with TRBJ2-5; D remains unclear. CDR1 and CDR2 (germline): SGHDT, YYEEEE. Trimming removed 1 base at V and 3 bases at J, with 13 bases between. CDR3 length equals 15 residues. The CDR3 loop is CASSLLVRREETQYF. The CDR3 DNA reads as TGTGCCAGCAGCTTGTTGGTCCGCCGGGAAGAGACCCAGTACTTC.

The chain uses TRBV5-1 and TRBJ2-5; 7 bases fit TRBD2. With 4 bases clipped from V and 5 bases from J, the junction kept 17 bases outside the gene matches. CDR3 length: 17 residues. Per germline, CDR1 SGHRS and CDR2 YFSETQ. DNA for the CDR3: TGCGCCAGCAGCCAGCCCGGTGGCGGGAGAAGTGGTGAGACCCAGTACTTC. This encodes CASSQPGGGRSGETQYF.

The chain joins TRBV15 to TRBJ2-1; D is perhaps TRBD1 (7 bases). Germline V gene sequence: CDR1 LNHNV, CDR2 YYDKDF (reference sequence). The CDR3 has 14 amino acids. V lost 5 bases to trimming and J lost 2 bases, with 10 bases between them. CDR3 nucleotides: TGTGCCACCAGCGGAGGGGGCGCCTACAATGAGCAGTTCTTC. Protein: CATSGGGAYNEQFF.

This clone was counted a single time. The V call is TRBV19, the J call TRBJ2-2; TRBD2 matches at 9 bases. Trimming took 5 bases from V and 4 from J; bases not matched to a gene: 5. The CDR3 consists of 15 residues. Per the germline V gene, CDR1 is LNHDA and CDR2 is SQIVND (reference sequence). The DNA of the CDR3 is TGTGCCAGTAGTTTTCTACTAGCGGGCACCGGGGAGCTGTTTTTT. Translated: CASSFLLAGTGELFF. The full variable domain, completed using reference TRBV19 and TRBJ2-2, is DGGITQSPKYLFRKEGQNVTLSCEQNLNHDAMYWYRQDPGQGLRLIYYSQIVNDFQKGDIAEGYSVSREKKESFPLTVTSAQKNPTAFYLCASSFLLAGTGELFFGEGSRLTVL.

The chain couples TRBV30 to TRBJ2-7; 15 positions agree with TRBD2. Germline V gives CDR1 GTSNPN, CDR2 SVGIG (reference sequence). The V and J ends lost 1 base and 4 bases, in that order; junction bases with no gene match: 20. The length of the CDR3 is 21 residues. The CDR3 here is CAWSEHGGLGLAGGPLYEQYF. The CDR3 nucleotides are TGTGCCTGGAGTGAACATGGGGGGCTAGGACTAGCGGGAGGGCCTCTTTACGAGCAGTACTTC.

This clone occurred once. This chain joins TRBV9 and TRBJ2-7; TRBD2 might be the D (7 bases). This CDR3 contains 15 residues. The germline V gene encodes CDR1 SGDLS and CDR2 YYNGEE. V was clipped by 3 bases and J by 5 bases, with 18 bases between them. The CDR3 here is CASSGGGLGYHEQYF. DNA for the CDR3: TGTGCCAGCAGCGGCGGGGGCTTAGGGTACCACGAGCAGTACTTC.

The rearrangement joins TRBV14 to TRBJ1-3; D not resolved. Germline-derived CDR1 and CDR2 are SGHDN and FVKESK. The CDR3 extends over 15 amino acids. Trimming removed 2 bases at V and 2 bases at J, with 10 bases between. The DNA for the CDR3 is TGTGCCAGCAGCCAACAAAGCCGGGCTGGAAACACCATATATTTT. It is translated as CASSQQSRAGNTIYF.

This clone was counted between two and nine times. For the CDR3, the DNA is TGTGCCAGTAGTATGGACAGGGCAGCCTACGAGCAGTACTTC. Translated: CASSMDRAAYEQYF. The V gene is TRBV19, the J gene TRBJ2-7; TRBD1 matches at 8 bases. With 3 bases clipped from V and 2 bases from J, the junction kept 3 bases outside the gene matches. The CDR3 sequence is 14 residues long. CDR1 is LNHDA, CDR2 SQIVND, per germline (reference sequence).

CDR3 protein: CASREGTLGYTF. The DNA for the CDR3 is TGTGCCAGCAGGGAGGGGACGTTGGGCTACACCTTC. The rearrangement joins TRBV6-5 to TRBJ1-2; D may be TRBD1 (5 bases). The V end was cut by 6 bases, the J end by 8 bases, with 13 bases between. Germline CDR1 MNHEY, CDR2 SVGAGI. The CDR3 covers 12 residues.

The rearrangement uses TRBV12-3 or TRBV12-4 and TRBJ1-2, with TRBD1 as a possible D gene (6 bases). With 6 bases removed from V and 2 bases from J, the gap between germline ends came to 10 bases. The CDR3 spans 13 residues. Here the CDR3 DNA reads TGTGCCAGCAGGCCGGACAGCAACTATGGCTACACCTTC. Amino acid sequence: CASRPDSNYGYTF.

Written as DNA, the CDR3 is TGTGCCAGTAACCAGCGGGGAGCGGGCAATGAGCAGTTCTTC. This gives the protein CASNQRGAGNEQFF. The chain is built from TRBV19 and TRBJ2-1; 7 nucleotides line up with TRBD2. The CDR3 is 14 residues long. CDR1 is LNHDA and CDR2 is SQIVND in the germline V gene (reference sequence). J was trimmed by 6 bases and V by 7 bases; bases with no gene match: 9. Variable domain in full (rest from reference TRBV19 and TRBJ2-1): DGGITQSPKYLFRKEGQNVTLSCEQNLNHDAMYWYRQDPGQGLRLIYYSQIVNDFQKGDIAEGYSVSREKKESFPLTVTSAQKNPTAFYLCASNQRGAGNEQFFGPGTRLTVL.

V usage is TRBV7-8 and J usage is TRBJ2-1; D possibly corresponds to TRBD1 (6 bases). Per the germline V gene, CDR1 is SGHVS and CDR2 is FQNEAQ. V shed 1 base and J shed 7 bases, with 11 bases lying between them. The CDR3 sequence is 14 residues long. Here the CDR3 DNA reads TGTGCCAGCAGCTTAGGGACAGCTGATAATGAGCAGTTCTTC. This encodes CASSLGTADNEQFF.

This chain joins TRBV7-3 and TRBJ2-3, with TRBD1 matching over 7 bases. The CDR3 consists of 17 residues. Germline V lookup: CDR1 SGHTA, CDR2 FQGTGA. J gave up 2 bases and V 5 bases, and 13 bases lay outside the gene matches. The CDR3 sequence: CASSPLVSTGATDTQYF. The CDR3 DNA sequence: TGTGCCAGCAGCCCACTCGTGTCCACAGGGGCCACAGATACGCAGTATTTT.